This T cell receptor (beta chain) was sequenced in a study of cytomegalovirus exposure and HLA in healthy donors. Background on the study: Unique TCRs from HLA-typed donors, approximately 80 million of them, were held in an early data release.

Details on this clone: Its antigen remains unidentified.

Study-wide findings and caveats: In a later analysis, TCR association rates varied by HLA locus: DRB1 most, HLA-C fewest. Under in vitro conditions, a few CMV-associated chains were confirmed as specific for CMV antigens.

V was pared by 4 bases and J by 3 bases, with 12 bases of the junction left unmatched. CDR1 is MDHEN, CDR2 SYDVKM, per germline. There are 16 residues in the CDR3. With 60 Vbeta and 13 Jbeta primers, the PCR was carried out. Clones were read by immunoSEQ multiplex PCR, and TCRdb kept only the in-frame ones, dropping some. Of roughly 180,000 clones listed, 65% to 85% were seen once; the top ten hold roughly 2.7%. Source material: PBMCs. V is TRBV28 and J is TRBJ2-7, with 7 bases identical to TRBD2. The receptor was derived from a female donor in good health and CMV-seronegative. CDR3: CASSSRGEGQDYEQYF. CDR3 nucleotides: TGTGCCAGCAGTTCACGGGGGGAGGGGCAGGACTACGAGCAGTACTTC.